Listed below are T cell receptor beta chains from one sample, sequenced in a study of T cell changes during pregnancy in multiple sclerosis. Sequenced by immunoSEQ multiplex PCR; TCRdb stores in-frame clones only, minus some. Of some 85,000 clones in the sample, 80% to 95% were seen once. The sequences come from peripheral blood, collected in the second trimester of pregnancy. The source of these receptors is a female donor in good health, enrolled as a control in a pregnancy study. Both conserved end residues are part of each CDR3.

v_gene,j_gene,CDR3aa
TRBV2,TRBJ2-7,CASSQPGPYEQYF
TRBV2,TRBJ2-1,CASSGQTGTGGYEQFF
TRBV4-3,TRBJ1-2,CASSQEAGSHGYTF
TRBV7-2,TRBJ2-1,CASSLVPLEVPYNEQFF
TRBV2,TRBJ2-1,CASYVDRSKQFF
TRBV9,TRBJ1-1,CASSTNRNTEAFF
TRBV4-2,TRBJ1-1,CASSQFRETEAFF
TRBV9,TRBJ2-2,CASSLQGASGELFF
TRBV6-5,TRBJ2-7,CASSLRDNSYEQYF
TRBV27,TRBJ2-1,CASSHNTGGRSYNEQFF
TRBV5-4,TRBJ2-7,CASSLGLRRGNSYEQYF
TRBV15,TRBJ1-5,CATSGSTGGNQPQHF
TRBV5-8,TRBJ2-1,CASYKERGSYNEQFF
TRBV9,TRBJ2-7,CASSVEGQVFGHEQYF
TRBV5-5,TRBJ2-7,CASSPGTGGVLSSYEQYF
TRBV7-9,TRBJ2-7,CASSLIGQGDGSYEQYF
TRBV7-9,TRBJ2-1,CASSSTLPNEQFF
TRBV30,TRBJ1-6,CAWSLRQFNSPLHF
TRBV18,TRBJ2-1,CASSPRGMDNEQFF
TRBV2,TRBJ1-4,CASNKGQGSEKLFF
TRBV11-2,TRBJ1-1,CASSETGMGTEAFF
TRBV5-5,TRBJ1-2,CASSAEGVGYTF
TRBV11-3,TRBJ1-5,CASNIRGAGSGQPQHF
TRBV5-4,TRBJ1-2,CASSLGSGVGYTF
TRBV25-1,TRBJ1-2,CASSDRQGGIYGYTF
TRBV4-3,TRBJ1-3,CASSQDGGNTIYF
TRBV6-5,TRBJ1-1,CASSYSRQYDEAFF
TRBV11-3,TRBJ2-7,CASSITGEEYF
TRBV7-9,TRBJ2-3,CASSAGSTDTQYF
TRBV2,TRBJ2-7,CASRATFLWTPAYEQYF
TRBV14,TRBJ2-5,CASSKEYGYQETQYF
TRBV4-1,TRBJ1-1,CASSQGQGPMEAFF
TRBV19,TRBJ1-1,CASTRTGGATEAFF
TRBV19,TRBJ1-1,CASSIERNTEAFF
TRBV11-3,TRBJ1-1,CASSLGWTVAEAFF
TRBV9,TRBJ2-1,CASSVETSGNEQFF
TRBV15,TRBJ2-3,CATSREGASDTQYF
TRBV6-1,TRBJ2-7,CASGQATYEQYF
TRBV25-1,TRBJ2-7,CASSVGRGASYEQYF
TRBV2,TRBJ1-5,CASTWGTGNQPQHF
TRBV10-3,TRBJ1-2,CAITGTGLRDGYTF
TRBV16,TRBJ2-5,CASSASAGAGQETQYF
TRBV28,TRBJ2-1,CASSPGSLSYNEQFF
TRBV7-9,TRBJ1-5,CASSFTGDQPQHF
TRBV7-6,TRBJ1-1,CASSASGGRNTEAFF
TRBV11-1,TRBJ2-7,CASSRGSYEQYF
TRBV19,TRBJ1-5,CAMGGQGSSNQPQHF
TRBV19,TRBJ1-1,CASSRTGETEAFF
TRBV5-4,TRBJ2-1,CASSLDTVRLNEQFF
TRBV6-5,TRBJ1-2,CASSSAGQEAGYGYTF
TRBV28,TRBJ2-3,CASSLPRPSGDTDTQYF